This entry concerns a single T cell receptor (beta chain). The data were taken from a study of shared clonotypes between healthy human individuals. Per the germline V gene, CDR1 is KGHSH and CDR2 is LQKENI. Between the trimmed V and J ends, which lost 3 bases and 1 base, there was a span of 8 bases. The CDR3 loop spans 14 amino acids. Generated by immunoSEQ multiplex PCR, the TCRdb table keeps only in-frame clones and is missing some. This sample yields 1,500,000 or so clones, of which roughly 96% are seen a single time; approximately 1.1% belongs to the top ten. This rearrangement joins TRBV18 to TRBJ2-3; D perhaps matches TRBD1 (6 bases). This receptor was taken from a man aged 30 to 39 in good health. Specimen: naive CD4+ T cells sorted from blood. The sample's subset: CD45RA+ positively selected. CDR3 protein: CASSPYRGTDTQYF. The DNA of the CDR3 is TGTGCCAGCTCACCCTACAGGGGCACAGATACGCAGTATTTT.